The rows below give T cell receptor beta chains drawn from one sample of a study of shared clonotypes between healthy human individuals. Measured with immunoSEQ multiplex PCR; TCRdb has only the in-frame clones, and not every one. The data hold about 470,000 clones, with roughly 77% observed a single time. The sample comprised PBMCs. These receptors were obtained from a woman in her thirties or forties in good health. Some clones in this sample may be carry-over from other donors' samples. Both conserved end residues are part of each CDR3. D genes are given only for firm matches. Size is stated for part of the rows, as once, few or many counts, or as a class when the clone is expanded.

V gene	J gene	clone size	CDR3 length	D gene	CDR3 DNA	CDR3 protein
TRBV27	TRBJ2-3	-	19	TRBD2	TGTGCCAGCAGTTTACCGGGACTAGCGGGAGGCCCGCGTCTGGATACGCAGTATTTT	CASSLPGLAGGPRLDTQYF
TRBV29-1	TRBJ2-1	-	14	TRBD2	TGCAGCGTTGAATTAGCGGGAGGGCCACATGAGCAGTTCTTC	CSVELAGGPHEQFF
TRBV7-8	TRBJ2-1	-	16	TRBD2	TGTGCCAGCAGCTCCACTGGCGGGGGGGGTTTCAATGAGCAGTTCTTC	CASSSTGGGGFNEQFF
TRBV7-8	TRBJ1-4	-	16	-	TGTGCCAGCAGCCCCGAAGGGGCAGCTTACGGGGAAAAACTGTTTTTT	CASSPEGAAYGEKLFF
TRBV19	TRBJ1-1	-	14	-	TGTGCCAGTAGTAGCGGAAACATGAACACTGAAGCTTTCTTT	CASSSGNMNTEAFF
TRBV2	TRBJ1-1	-	15	TRBD1	TGTGCCAGCAGTGAGAACAGGGGGTTAGTTACTGAAGCTTTCTTT	CASSENRGLVTEAFF
TRBV11-2	TRBJ2-7	-	15	TRBD2	TGTGCCAGCAGCTTGGGACTAGCGCGAACCTACGAGCAGTACTTC	CASSLGLARTYEQYF
TRBV25-1	TRBJ1-1	-	14	-	TGTGCCAGCAGTGTTGGATTTGGGAACACTGAAGCTTTCTTT	CASSVGFGNTEAFF
TRBV7-9	TRBJ2-7	-	14	-	TGTGCCAGCAGCCCAATGGGGAGCTCCTACGAGCAGTACTTC	CASSPMGSSYEQYF
TRBV28	TRBJ2-7	-	12	-	TGTGCCAGCAGGAAACAGGGTTACGAGCAGTACTTC	CASRKQGYEQYF
TRBV5-5	TRBJ1-5	-	15	TRBD1	TGTGCCAGCAGCTTGGGGACAGGGGGGAATCAGCCCCAGCATTTT	CASSLGTGGNQPQHF
TRBV5-1	TRBJ2-1	once	15	-	TGCGCCAGCAGCCTGGCCAGGGCGGACTACAATGAGCAGTTCTTC	CASSLARADYNEQFF
TRBV28	TRBJ1-2	few	15	-	TGTGCCAGCAGTTTCTCTCCCCTACAAAACTATGGCTACACCTTC	CASSFSPLQNYGYTF
TRBV6-1	TRBJ2-2	-	15	-	TGTGCCAGCAGTGAAGCCGGGACAAAAACCGGGGAGCTGTTTTTT	CASSEAGTKTGELFF
TRBV7-9	TRBJ2-7	-	13	-	TGTGCCAGCAGCTTAGTCTTAGATTACGAGCAGTACTTC	CASSLVLDYEQYF
TRBV19	TRBJ1-2	-	13	-	TGTGCCAGTAGTATAGGGTCCAACTATGGCTACACCTTC	CASSIGSNYGYTF
TRBV30	TRBJ2-1	-	14	-	TGTGCCTGGGGCGGACTGTTCCGGTATCGCGAGCAGTTCTTC	CAWGGLFRYREQFF
TRBV10-3	TRBJ2-7	-	9	-	TGTGCCATGAAGTACGAGCAGTACTTC	CAMKYEQYF
TRBV30	TRBJ2-2	-	11	-	TGTGCCTGGAACAGTCTGGGGGAGCTGTTTTTT	CAWNSLGELFF
TRBV27	TRBJ2-7	-	15	-	TGTGCCAGCAGACGAACGCAAGACAGTTACCACGAGCAGTACTTC	CASRRTQDSYHEQYF
TRBV4-2	TRBJ2-1	-	14	TRBD2	TGTGCCAGCAGCCAAGTGGGACTAGCCCATGAGCAGTTCTTC	CASSQVGLAHEQFF